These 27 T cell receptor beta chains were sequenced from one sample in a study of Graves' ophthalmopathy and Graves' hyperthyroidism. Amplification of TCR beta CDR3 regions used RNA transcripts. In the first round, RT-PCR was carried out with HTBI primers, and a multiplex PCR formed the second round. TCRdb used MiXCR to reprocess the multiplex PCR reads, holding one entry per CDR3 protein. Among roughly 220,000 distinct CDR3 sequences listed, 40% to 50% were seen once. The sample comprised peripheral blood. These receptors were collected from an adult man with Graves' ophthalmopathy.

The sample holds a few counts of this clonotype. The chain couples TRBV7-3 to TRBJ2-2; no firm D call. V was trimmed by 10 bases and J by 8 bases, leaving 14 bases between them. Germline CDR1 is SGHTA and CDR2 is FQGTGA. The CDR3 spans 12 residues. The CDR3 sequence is CATLDVGGELFF. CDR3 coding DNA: TGTGCCACTTTGGACGTTGGAGGGGAGCTGTTTTTT. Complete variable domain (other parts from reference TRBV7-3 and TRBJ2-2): GAGVSQTPSNKVTEKGKYVELRCDPISGHTALYWYRQSLGQGPEFLIYFQGTGAADDSGLPNDRFFAVRPEGSVSTLKIQRTERGDSAVYLCATLDVGGELFFGEGSRLTVL.

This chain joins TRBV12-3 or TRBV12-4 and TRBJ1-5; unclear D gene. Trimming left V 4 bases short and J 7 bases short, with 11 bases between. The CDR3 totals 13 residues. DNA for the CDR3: TGTGCCAGCAGTTCCGCGGGTGGACAGCCCCAGCATTTT. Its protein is CASSSAGGQPQHF.

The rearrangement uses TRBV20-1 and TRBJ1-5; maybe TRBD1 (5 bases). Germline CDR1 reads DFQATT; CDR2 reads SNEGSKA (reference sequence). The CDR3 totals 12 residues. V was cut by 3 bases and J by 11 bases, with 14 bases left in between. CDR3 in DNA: TGCAGTGCTAGCCCCGCTACGGGGGCCCAGCATTTT. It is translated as CSASPATGAQHF.

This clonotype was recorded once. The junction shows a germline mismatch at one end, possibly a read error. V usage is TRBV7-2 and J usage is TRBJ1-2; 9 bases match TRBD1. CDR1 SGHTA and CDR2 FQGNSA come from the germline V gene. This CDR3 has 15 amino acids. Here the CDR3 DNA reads TGTGCCAGCAGCACCCTTGGGACAGGGAAATATGGCCACACCTTC. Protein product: CASSTLGTGKYGHTF.

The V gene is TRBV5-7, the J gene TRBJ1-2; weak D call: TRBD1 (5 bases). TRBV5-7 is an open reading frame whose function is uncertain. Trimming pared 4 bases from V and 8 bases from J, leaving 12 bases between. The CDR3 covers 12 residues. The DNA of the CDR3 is TGTGCCAGCAGCCCGGGACGTGGGGGCTACACCTTC. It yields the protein CASSPGRGGYTF.

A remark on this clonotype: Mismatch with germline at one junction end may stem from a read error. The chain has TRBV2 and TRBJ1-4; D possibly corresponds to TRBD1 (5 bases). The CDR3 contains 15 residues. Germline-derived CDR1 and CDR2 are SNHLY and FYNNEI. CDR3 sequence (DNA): TGTGCCGGCAGATACAGGAAAGGACGTAGCGAAAAACTGTTTTTT. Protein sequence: CAGRYRKGRSEKLFF.

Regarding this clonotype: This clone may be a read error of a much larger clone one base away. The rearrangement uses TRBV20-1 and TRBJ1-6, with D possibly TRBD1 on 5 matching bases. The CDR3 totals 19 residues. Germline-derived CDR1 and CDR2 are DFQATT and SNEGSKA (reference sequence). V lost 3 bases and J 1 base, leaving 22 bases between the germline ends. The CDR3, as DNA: TGCAGTGCTAGGCCCCTTCTTCCGGGACGGAGATCCTATAATTCACCCCTCCACTTT. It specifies CSARPLLPGRRSYNSPLHF.

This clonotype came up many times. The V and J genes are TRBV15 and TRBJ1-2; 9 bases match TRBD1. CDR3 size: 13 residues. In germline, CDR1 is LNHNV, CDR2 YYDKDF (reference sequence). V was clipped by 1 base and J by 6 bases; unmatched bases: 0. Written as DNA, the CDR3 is TGTGCCACCAGCAGAGGGACAGGGGATGGCTACACCTTC. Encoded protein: CATSRGTGDGYTF.

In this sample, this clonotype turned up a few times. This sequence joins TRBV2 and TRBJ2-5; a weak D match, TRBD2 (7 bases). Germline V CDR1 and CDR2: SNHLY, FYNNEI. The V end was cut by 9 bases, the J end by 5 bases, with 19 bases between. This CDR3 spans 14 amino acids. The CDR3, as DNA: TGTGCCAGGTCGCGAGGGGGGGCAGTGGAGACCCAGTACTTC. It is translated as CARSRGGAVETQYF.

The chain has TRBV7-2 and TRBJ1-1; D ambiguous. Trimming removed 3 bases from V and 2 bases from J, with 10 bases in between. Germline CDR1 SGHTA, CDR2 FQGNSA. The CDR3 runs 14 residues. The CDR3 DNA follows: TGTGCCAGCAGCTTTTTTACGGTAAACACTGAAGCTTTCTTT. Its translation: CASSFFTVNTEAFF.

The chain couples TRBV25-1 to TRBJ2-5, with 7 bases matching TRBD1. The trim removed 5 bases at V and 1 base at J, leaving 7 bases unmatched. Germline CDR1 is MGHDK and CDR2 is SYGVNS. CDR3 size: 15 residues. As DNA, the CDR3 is TGTGCCAGCAGTTTGCAGGGGGAGCTCCAAGAGACCCAGTACTTC. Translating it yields CASSLQGELQETQYF.

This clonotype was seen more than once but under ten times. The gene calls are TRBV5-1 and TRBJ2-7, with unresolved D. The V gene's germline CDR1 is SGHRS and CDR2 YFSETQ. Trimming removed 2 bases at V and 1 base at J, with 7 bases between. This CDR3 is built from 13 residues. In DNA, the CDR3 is TGCGCCAGCAGCTTCGGCCTATCCTACGAGCAGTACTTC. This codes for CASSFGLSYEQYF.

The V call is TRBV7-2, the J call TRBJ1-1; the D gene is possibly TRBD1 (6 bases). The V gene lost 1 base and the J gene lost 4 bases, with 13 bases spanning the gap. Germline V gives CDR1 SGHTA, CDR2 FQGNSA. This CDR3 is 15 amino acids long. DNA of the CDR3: TGTGCCAGCAGCTTAGGAAGGGGGGGTGGCACTGAAGCTTTCTTT. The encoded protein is CASSLGRGGGTEAFF.

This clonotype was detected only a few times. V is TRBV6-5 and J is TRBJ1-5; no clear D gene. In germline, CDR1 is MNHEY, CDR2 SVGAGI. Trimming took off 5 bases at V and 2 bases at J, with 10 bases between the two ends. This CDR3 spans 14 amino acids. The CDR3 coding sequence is TGTGCCAGCAGTGCCCTCGGGGGCAATCAGCCCCAGCATTTT. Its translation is CASSALGGNQPQHF.

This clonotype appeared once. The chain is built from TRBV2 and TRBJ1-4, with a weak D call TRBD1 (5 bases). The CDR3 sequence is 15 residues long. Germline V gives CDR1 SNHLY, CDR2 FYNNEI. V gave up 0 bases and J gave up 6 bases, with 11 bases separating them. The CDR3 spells CASSEAGRVDEKLFF. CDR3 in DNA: TGTGCCAGCAGTGAAGCGGGCAGGGTGGATGAAAAACTGTTTTTT.

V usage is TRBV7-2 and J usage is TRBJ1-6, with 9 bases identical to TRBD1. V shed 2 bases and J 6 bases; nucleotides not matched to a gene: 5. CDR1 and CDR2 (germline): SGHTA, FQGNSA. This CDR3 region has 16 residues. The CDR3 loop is CASSLNRGLINSPLHF. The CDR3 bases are TGTGCCAGCAGCTTAAACAGGGGGCTTATTAATTCACCCCTCCACTTT.

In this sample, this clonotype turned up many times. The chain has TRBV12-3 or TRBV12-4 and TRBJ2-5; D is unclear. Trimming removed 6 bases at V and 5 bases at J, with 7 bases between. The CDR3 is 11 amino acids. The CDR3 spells CASSSWETQYF. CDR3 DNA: TGTGCCAGCAGCTCCTGGGAGACCCAGTACTTC.

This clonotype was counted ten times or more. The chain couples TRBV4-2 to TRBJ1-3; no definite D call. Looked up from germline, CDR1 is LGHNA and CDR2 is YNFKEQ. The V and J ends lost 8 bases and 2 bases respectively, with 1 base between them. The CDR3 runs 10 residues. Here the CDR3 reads CASAGNTIYF. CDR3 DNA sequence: TGTGCCAGCGCTGGAAACACCATATATTTT.

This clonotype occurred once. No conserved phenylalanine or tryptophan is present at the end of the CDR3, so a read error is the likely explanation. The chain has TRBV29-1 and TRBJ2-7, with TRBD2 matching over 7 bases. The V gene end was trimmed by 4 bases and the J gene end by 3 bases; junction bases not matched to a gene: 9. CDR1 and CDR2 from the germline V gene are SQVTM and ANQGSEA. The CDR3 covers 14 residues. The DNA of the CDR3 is TGCAGCGTTGTTCCGGGGGGAATGGGCTACGAGCAGTACCTC. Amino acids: CSVVPGGMGYEQYL.

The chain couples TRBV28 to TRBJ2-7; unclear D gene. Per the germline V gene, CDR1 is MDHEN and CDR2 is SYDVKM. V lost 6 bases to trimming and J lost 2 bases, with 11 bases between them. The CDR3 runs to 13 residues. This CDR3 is CASSPQIAYEQYF. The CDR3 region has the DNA TGTGCCAGCAGCCCACAGATTGCCTACGAGCAGTACTTC.

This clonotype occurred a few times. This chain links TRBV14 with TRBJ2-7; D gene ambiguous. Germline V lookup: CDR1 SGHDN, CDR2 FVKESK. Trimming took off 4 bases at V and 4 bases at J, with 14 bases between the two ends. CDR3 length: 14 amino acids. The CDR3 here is CASSPLDQRYEQYF. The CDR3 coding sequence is TGTGCCAGCAGCCCCCTAGATCAACGGTACGAGCAGTACTTC.

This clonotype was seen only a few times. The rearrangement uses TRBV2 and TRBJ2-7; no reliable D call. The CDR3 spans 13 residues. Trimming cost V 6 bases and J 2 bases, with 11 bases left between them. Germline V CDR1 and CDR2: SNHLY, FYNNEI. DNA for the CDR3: TGTGCCAGCAGCCCCCGAAGTACCTACGAGCAGTACTTC. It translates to CASSPRSTYEQYF.

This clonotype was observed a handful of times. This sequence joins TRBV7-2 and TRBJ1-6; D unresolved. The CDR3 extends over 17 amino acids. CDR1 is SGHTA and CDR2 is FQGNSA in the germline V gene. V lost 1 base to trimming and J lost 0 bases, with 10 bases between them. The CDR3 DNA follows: TGTGCCAGCAGCTTAGGTATCCGCAGCTCCTATAATTCACCCCTCCACTTT. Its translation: CASSLGIRSSYNSPLHF.

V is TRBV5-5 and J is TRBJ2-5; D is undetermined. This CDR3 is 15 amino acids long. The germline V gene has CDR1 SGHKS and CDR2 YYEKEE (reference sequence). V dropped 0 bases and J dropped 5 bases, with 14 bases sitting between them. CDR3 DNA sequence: TGTGCCAGCAGCTTGGGTTATGGGAACCGGGAGACCCAGTACTTC. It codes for CASSLGYGNRETQYF.

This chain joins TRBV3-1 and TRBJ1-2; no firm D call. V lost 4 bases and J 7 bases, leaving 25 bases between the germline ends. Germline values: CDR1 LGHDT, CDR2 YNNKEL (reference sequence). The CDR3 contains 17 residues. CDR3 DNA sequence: TGTGCCAGCAGCCCTCCTTACATGAGGGTTTTCAACGGTGGCTACACCTTC. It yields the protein CASSPPYMRVFNGGYTF. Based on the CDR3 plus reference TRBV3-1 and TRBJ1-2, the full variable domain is DTAVSQTPKYLVTQMGNDKSIKCEQNLGHDTMYWYKQDSKKFLKIMFSYNNKELIINETVPNRFSPKSPDKAHLNLHINSLELGDSAVYFCASSPPYMRVFNGGYTFGSGTRLTVV.

CDR3 amino acids: CASSAETSGGSYEQYF. The DNA for the CDR3 is TGTGCCAGCAGCGCCGAGACTAGCGGGGGCTCCTACGAGCAGTACTTC. The chain employs TRBV9 and TRBJ2-7; 12 bases agree with TRBD2. Per the germline V gene, CDR1 is SGDLS and CDR2 is YYNGEE. The CDR3 is 16 residues long. The V segment lost 3 bases and the J segment 0 bases; nucleotides outside the gene matches: 4. The full variable domain, with the rest looked up from reference TRBV9 and TRBJ2-7, is DSGVTQTPKHLITATGQRVTLRCSPRSGDLSVYWYQQSLDQGLQFLIQYYNGEERAKGNILERFSAQQFPDLHSELNLSSLELGDSALYFCASSAETSGGSYEQYFGPGTRLTVT.

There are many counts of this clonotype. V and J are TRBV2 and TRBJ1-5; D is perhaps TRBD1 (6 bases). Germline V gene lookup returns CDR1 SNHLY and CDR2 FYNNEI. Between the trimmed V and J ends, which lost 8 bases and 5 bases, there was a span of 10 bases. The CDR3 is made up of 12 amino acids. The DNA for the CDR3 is TGTGCCAGCGGGGACATCGATCAGCCCCAGCATTTT. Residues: CASGDIDQPQHF. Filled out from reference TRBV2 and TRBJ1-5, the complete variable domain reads EPEVTQTPSHQVTQMGQEVILRCVPISNHLYFYWYRQILGQKVEFLVSFYNNEISEKSEIFDDQFSVERPDGSNFTLKIRSTKLEDSAMYFCASGDIDQPQHFGDGTRLSIL.